Below are 3 T cell receptor beta chains sequenced from a single sample in a study of shared clonotypes between healthy human individuals. TCRdb keeps only in-frame clones here, not all; method: immunoSEQ multiplex PCR. Of more than 2,000,000 clones in the sample, approximately 93% were seen once. Sequences were obtained from naive CD4+ T cells from PBMCs. Subset defined: CD45RA+ positively selected. The receptors shown here come from a man in his late teens or twenties in good health. Some clones in this sample may be carry-over from other donors' samples.

This sequence joins TRBV5-6 and TRBJ2-7; D unresolved. Germline CDR1 reads SGHDT; CDR2 reads YYEEEE. Deletions cut 0 bases from V and 3 bases from J, with 7 bases between. The CDR3 is 13 amino acids. This CDR3 reads CASSLEDSYEQYF. CDR3 sequence (DNA): TGTGCCAGCAGCTTGGAGGATAGCTACGAGCAGTACTTC.

The CDR3 DNA reads TGTGCCAGCAGCTTTCGAGGACTAGCGGGAGACTACGAGCAGTACTTC. Residues: CASSFRGLAGDYEQYF. V usage is TRBV11-2 and J usage is TRBJ2-7, with TRBD2 identical over 13 bases. Germline-derived CDR1 and CDR2 are SGHAT and FQNNGV. V was clipped by 3 bases and J by 3 bases; unmatched bases: 5. The CDR3 has 16 amino acids.

V and J are TRBV4-1 and TRBJ2-7, with 14 bases aligning to TRBD2. Germline V gene data show CDR1 as MGHRA and CDR2 as YSYEKL. The CDR3 totals 18 residues. Trimming took 1 base from V and 5 from J; bases not matched to a gene: 10. CDR3 nucleotide sequence: TGCGCCAGCAGCCAAGGGCCCGGGACTAGCGGGAGTATACACGAGCAGTACTTC. Translating it yields CASSQGPGTSGSIHEQYF.